Presented here are 5 T cell receptor beta chains from one specimen sequenced in a study of control samples from healthy donors and cancer patients. TCRdb's copy holds only in-frame clones and misses some; the assay was immunoSEQ multiplex PCR. Of some 120,000 clones listed, around 87% are singletons. Sequencing was done on a sample of blood. These receptors came from a man aged 60 to 69 in good health.

The chain is built from TRBV19 and TRBJ1-6; TRBD1 matches at 7 bases. The length of the CDR3 is 14 residues. Trimming removed 6 bases from V and 10 bases from J; junction bases left unmatched: 9. The germline gives CDR1 LNHDA, CDR2 SQIVND (reference sequence). CDR3 nucleotides: TGTGCCAGTAGCCCGAAAGGGGGCAGGTCACCCCTCCACTTT. Translating gives CASSPKGGRSPLHF.

This clone was picked up one time. The chain uses TRBV6-5 and TRBJ1-1, with 7 nucleotides matching TRBD1. The CDR3 covers 14 residues. V lost 8 bases, J lost 5 bases, and 11 bases stayed unmatched. Germline-derived CDR1 and CDR2 are MNHEY and SVGAGI. CDR3 loop: CASVSGGGRTEAFF. The CDR3 nucleotides read TGTGCCAGCGTCTCAGGGGGGGGTAGGACTGAAGCTTTCTTT.

Note on this clone: The same CDR3 is also encoded by other DNA sequences in this sample. V gene TRBV12-3 or TRBV12-4 combines with J gene TRBJ1-2; D remains unclear. The CDR3 has 11 amino acids. Trimming cost V 1 base and J 5 bases, with 2 bases left between them. CDR3: CASSLGYGYTF. As DNA, the CDR3 is TGTGCCAGCAGTTTAGGGTATGGCTACACCTTC.

V is TRBV27 and J is TRBJ2-7; 14 bases agree with TRBD2. CDR1 is MNHEY and CDR2 is SMNVEV in the germline V gene (reference sequence). After removal of 6 bases from V and 5 bases from J, the junction contained 9 bases not matched to a gene. This CDR3 spans 16 amino acids. This chain's CDR3 is CASSRLAGGPSHEQYF. CDR3 nucleotides: TGTGCCAGCAGCAGACTAGCGGGGGGGCCTTCCCACGAGCAGTACTTC.

The rearrangement uses TRBV7-8 and TRBJ2-1; D could derive from TRBD1 or TRBD2 (5 bases each). This CDR3 spans 11 amino acids. Looked up from germline, CDR1 is SGHVS and CDR2 is FQNEAQ. Trimming took 8 bases from V and 4 from J, leaving 6 bases between them. The CDR3 loop is CASGGYNEQFF. CDR3 nucleotides: TGTGCCAGCGGGGGATACAATGAGCAGTTCTTC.